One sample yielded the 16 T cell receptor beta chains listed below, sequenced in a study of blood T cell repertoires in COVID-19. The table came from immunoSEQ multiplex PCR; TCRdb's copy has only in-frame clones and leaves some out. The repertoire has about 230,000 clones, under 90% of them found once; the top ten carry less than 4.5%. The material sequenced was PBMCs or T cells enriched from blood (not recorded which). The receptors here all came from a woman aged 30 to 39 with acute COVID-19.

J is TRBJ2-7 and V is TRBV6-5; D uncertain. CDR1 is MNHEY and CDR2 is SVGAGI in the germline V gene. The CDR3 totals 14 residues. V dropped 0 bases and J dropped 6 bases, with 12 bases sitting between them. CDR3: CASSYSGTFGEQYF. The CDR3 DNA reads TGTGCCAGCAGTTACTCTGGCACCTTTGGCGAGCAGTACTTC.

This clone is medium-sized within its sample. This chain joins TRBV28 and TRBJ1-1; possibly TRBD1 for D (6 bases). The CDR3 is made up of 18 amino acids. In germline, CDR1 is MDHEN, CDR2 SYDVKM. Trimming shortened V by 4 bases and J by 1 base, and 22 bases separated the two germline ends. The CDR3 coding sequence is TGTGCCAGCAGTTACCCCCCGCGGACAGTGGGTTGGAACACTGAAGCTTTCTTT. Encoded protein: CASSYPPRTVGWNTEAFF.

Here the CDR3 DNA reads TGTGCCAGCAGCCCAGGCCGGGGGGATTCACCCCTCCACTTT. Translation gives CASSPGRGDSPLHF. The chain recombines TRBV7-9 with TRBJ1-6, with D possibly matching TRBD1 (5 bases). CDR1 and CDR2 from the germline V gene are SEHNR and FQNEAQ (reference sequence). Trimming stripped 5 bases from V and 8 bases from J, with 13 bases between. The CDR3 length is 14 residues.

The V gene is TRBV5-1, the J gene TRBJ1-2; 10 bases are shared with TRBD1. Losses at the gene ends were 3 bases for V and 7 bases for J; bases not matched to a gene: 6. CDR3 length: 14 amino acids. The germline CDR1 and CDR2 sequences are SGHRS and YFSETQ. CDR3 DNA sequence: TGCGCCAGCAGCTCCAGACAGGGGGCGCTTGGCTACACCTTC. Protein: CASSSRQGALGYTF.

The V gene is TRBV18, the J gene TRBJ1-2, with 8 nucleotides matching TRBD1. CDR1 and CDR2 (germline): KGHSH, LQKENI. V shed 0 bases and J 3 bases; nucleotides not matched to a gene: 3. There are 15 residues in the CDR3. The CDR3 nucleotides read TGTGCCAGCTCACCACCGGGACAGGTCCACTATGGCTACACCTTC. This gives the protein CASSPPGQVHYGYTF.

This clone was counted a single time. The genes are TRBV2 and TRBJ2-3, with TRBD2 matching 8 bases. CDR3 size: 12 residues. J lost 9 bases, V lost 8 bases, and 7 bases had no gene match. Germline loops: CDR1 SNHLY, CDR2 FYNNEI. The CDR3, as DNA: TGTGCCAGCGTACTAGCGGCAGGCACGCAGTATTTT. Protein sequence: CASVLAAGTQYF.

This chain uses TRBV6-2 or TRBV6-3 with TRBJ1-5; possible D gene TRBD1, 5 bases. Germline assignment: CDR1 MNHEY and CDR2 SVGEGT. This CDR3 comprises 14 residues. V was cut by 2 bases and J by 3 bases, with 8 bases left in between. In nucleotides, the CDR3 is TGTGCCAGCAGTTACGGGGGGTTCAATCAGCCCCAGCATTTT. Translating gives CASSYGGFNQPQHF.

The chain recombines TRBV9 with TRBJ2-5; 7 bases line up with TRBD2. The germline gives CDR1 SGDLS, CDR2 YYNGEE. This CDR3 region has 16 residues. V gave up 1 base and J gave up 4 bases; unmatched junction bases: 10. The CDR3 nucleotides are TGTGCCAGCAGCGTATTGAGCCGGGGCGGGAGAGAGACCCAGTACTTC. Its protein is CASSVLSRGGRETQYF.

J is TRBJ2-6 and V is TRBV19; TRBD1 agrees at 7 bases. The V and J ends lost 10 bases and 0 bases, in that order; junction bases with no gene match: 6. The CDR3 loop spans 15 amino acids. CDR1 LNHDA and CDR2 SQIVND come from the germline V gene (reference sequence). CDR3 coding DNA: TGTGCCACCGGGACAGAGAGCTCTGGGGCCAACGTCCTGACTTTC. This sequence encodes CATGTESSGANVLTF.

The chain recombines TRBV9 with TRBJ1-4, with 10 bases lining up with TRBD1. The CDR3 extends over 14 amino acids. Germline values: CDR1 SGDLS, CDR2 YYNGEE. V was clipped by 4 bases and J by 6 bases; unmatched bases: 3. The CDR3 DNA is TGTGCCAGCAGCCTCGGACAGGGGGATGAAAAACTGTTTTTT. Its translation: CASSLGQGDEKLFF.

This clone was seen only once. The V call is TRBV19, the J call TRBJ1-2; TRBD1 is a possible D gene (6 bases). With 1 base removed from V and 6 bases from J, the gap between germline ends came to 9 bases. The CDR3 extends over 13 amino acids. Germline loops: CDR1 LNHDA, CDR2 SQIVND (reference sequence). CDR3 nucleotide sequence: TGTGCCAGTAGTATAGGGGCAGGGGATGGCTACACCTTC. Its translation: CASSIGAGDGYTF. The entire variable domain, with the rest obtained from reference TRBV19 and TRBJ1-2, is as follows: DGGITQSPKYLFRKEGQNVTLSCEQNLNHDAMYWYRQDPGQGLRLIYYSQIVNDFQKGDIAEGYSVSREKKESFPLTVTSAQKNPTAFYLCASSIGAGDGYTFGSGTRLTVV.

The rearrangement links TRBV2 to TRBJ1-1; D uncertain. Trimming shortened V by 5 bases and J by 1 base, and 8 bases separated the two germline ends. Germline V gives CDR1 SNHLY, CDR2 FYNNEI. The CDR3 extends over 13 amino acids. CDR3 residues: CASSPHGNTEAFF. The CDR3 coding sequence is TGTGCCAGCAGTCCCCACGGGAACACTGAAGCTTTCTTT.

The V and J genes are TRBV29-1 and TRBJ2-5; 7 positions match TRBD1. After removal of 1 base from V and 2 bases from J, the junction contained 4 bases not matched to a gene. Germline CDR1 reads SQVTM; CDR2 reads ANQGSEA. The CDR3 spans 14 residues. The DNA of the CDR3 is TGCAGCGTTGAAGTACCGGGACAGCAAGAGACCCAGTACTTC. Translation gives CSVEVPGQQETQYF.

J is TRBJ1-2 and V is TRBV7-2; D may be TRBD1 (5 bases). With 2 bases removed from V and 3 bases from J, the gap between germline ends came to 19 bases. The CDR3 contains 17 residues. CDR1 and CDR2 from the germline V gene are SGHTA and FQGNSA. This CDR3 is CASSLSTNRDSYYGYTF. In DNA, the CDR3 is TGTGCCAGCAGCTTAAGTACTAACCGGGACTCATACTATGGCTACACCTTC.

This rearrangement joins TRBV6-5 to TRBJ1-2; maybe TRBD1 (6 bases). Germline V gives CDR1 MNHEY, CDR2 SVGAGI. V was shortened by 6 bases and J by 4 bases, with 12 bases between the two germline ends. This CDR3 region has 13 residues. The CDR3 sequence: CASRSTGLYGYTF. CDR3 sequence (DNA): TGTGCCAGCAGATCTACAGGGCTCTATGGCTACACCTTC.

The chain joins TRBV5-8 to TRBJ1-5; 8 bases agree with TRBD1. J was trimmed by 3 bases and V by 4 bases; bases with no gene match: 15. This CDR3 spans 18 amino acids. In germline, CDR1 is SGHTS, CDR2 YDEGEE. The CDR3 DNA is TGTGCCAGCAGCCCCCTTATTTACAGGGGGAACGACAATCAGCCCCAGCATTTT. It translates to CASSPLIYRGNDNQPQHF.